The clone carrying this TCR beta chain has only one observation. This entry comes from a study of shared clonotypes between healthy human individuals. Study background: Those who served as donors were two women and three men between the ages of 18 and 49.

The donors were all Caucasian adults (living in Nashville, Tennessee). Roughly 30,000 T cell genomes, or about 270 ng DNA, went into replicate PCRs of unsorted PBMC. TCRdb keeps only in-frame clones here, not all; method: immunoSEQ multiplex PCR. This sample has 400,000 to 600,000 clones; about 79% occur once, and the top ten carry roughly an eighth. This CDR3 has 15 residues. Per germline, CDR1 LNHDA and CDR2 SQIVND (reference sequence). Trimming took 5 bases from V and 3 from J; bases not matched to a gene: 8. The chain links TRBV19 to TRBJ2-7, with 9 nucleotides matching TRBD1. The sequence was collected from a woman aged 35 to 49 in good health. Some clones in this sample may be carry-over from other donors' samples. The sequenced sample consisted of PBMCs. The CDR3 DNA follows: TGTGCCAGTAGTCCCCGGACAGGGGATTACTACGAGCAGTACTTC. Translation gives CASSPRTGDYYEQYF.